This TCR beta chain comes out of a study of blood T cell repertoires in COVID-19. The germline V and J ends were trimmed by 4 bases and 4 bases, with 11 bases remaining between them. This CDR3 comprises 14 residues. Germline-derived CDR1 and CDR2 are SGHDN and FVKESK. Produced via immunoSEQ multiplex PCR; TCRdb's table is partial and in-frame only. The data hold about 55,000 clones, with about nine tenths observed a single time. Source material: peripheral blood. The TCR sequence derives from a man aged 65 to 85 with acute or convalescent COVID-19. The rearrangement links TRBV14 to TRBJ2-1, with a possible D match to TRBD1 (6 bases). The CDR3 loop is CASSLRQVYNEQFF. The CDR3 DNA is TGTGCCAGCAGCCTCAGACAGGTATACAATGAGCAGTTCTTC.